Below, 4 T cell receptor beta chains from the same sample are listed, as sequenced in a study of OX40 agonist ivuxolimab in advanced cancers. This table comes from immunoSEQ multiplex PCR, and its TCRdb copy is limited to in-frame clones, with some not included. This repertoire shows tens of thousands of clones, around 80% found once; its top ten account for around 2.4%. The sample was CD4+ or CD8+ T cells sorted from blood, taken in a trial of the OX40 agonist ivuxolimab. The receptors derive from an adult with an advanced solid tumor such as melanoma, head and neck, liver or kidney cancer.

V is TRBV7-2 and J is TRBJ2-7, with D unclear. This CDR3 is built from 13 residues. Looked up from germline, CDR1 is SGHTA and CDR2 is FQGNSA. The V end lost 2 bases, the J end lost 1 base, and 6 bases lay between the germline ends. The CDR3 sequence: CASSLRRSYEQYF. The CDR3 DNA follows: TGTGCCAGCAGCTTAAGGCGTTCCTACGAGCAGTACTTC.

The CDR3 loop reads CASSLVVDTRTDTQYF. For the CDR3, the DNA is TGTGCCAGCAGCTTAGTTGTCGATACCAGGACAGATACGCAGTATTTT. The J gene is TRBJ2-3, the V gene TRBV13; D is uncertain. Per the germline V gene, CDR1 is PRHDT and CDR2 is FYEKMQ (reference sequence). Trimming removed 1 base from V and 3 bases from J, with 14 bases in between. This CDR3 comprises 16 residues. Full variable domain (outside the CDR3, taken from reference TRBV13 and TRBJ2-3): AAGVIQSPRHLIKEKRETATLKCYPIPRHDTVYWYQQGPGQDPQFLISFYEKMQSDKGSIPDRFSAQQFSDYHSELNMSSLELGDSALYFCASSLVVDTRTDTQYFGPGTRLTVL.

This chain joins TRBV10-3 and TRBJ1-2; TRBD1 matches at 7 bases. V lost 10 bases, J lost 8 bases, and 16 bases stayed unmatched. CDR1 is ENHRY and CDR2 is SYGVKD in the germline V gene. This CDR3 has 14 amino acids. CDR3 sequence (DNA): TGTGCCAGACCCCGTAAAGAGGGGGCGTTCGGCTACACCTTC. It codes for CARPRKEGAFGYTF.

V is TRBV7-9 and J is TRBJ1-4; D is possibly TRBD1 (5 bases). V gave up 3 bases and J gave up 4 bases, with 6 bases separating them. Germline V gene data show CDR1 as SEHNR and CDR2 as FQNEAQ (reference sequence). The CDR3 consists of 13 residues. The CDR3 spells CASSLTDNEKLFF. The DNA for the CDR3 is TGTGCCAGCAGCTTGACAGATAATGAAAAACTGTTTTTT. Filled out from reference TRBV7-9 and TRBJ1-4, the complete variable domain reads DTGVSQNPRHKITKRGQNVTFRCDPISEHNRLYWYRQTLGQGPEFLTYFQNEAQLEKSRLLSDRFSAERPKGSFSTLEIQRTEQGDSAMYLCASSLTDNEKLFFGSGTQLSVL.